This T cell receptor (beta chain) originates from a study of blood T cell repertoires in COVID-19. Study details: Samples came from the United States, Italy and Spain, spanning acute and convalescent COVID-19. PBMCs, B-cell-depleted T cells, or T cells were the source of the cDNA or gDNA that made up the material.

The authors' processing: Estimated nucleated cell counts came from reference gene primer amplification. Only in-frame clones appear in the TCRdb table, and some are missing; sequencing was by immunoSEQ multiplex PCR. The V and J calls and clone size were taken over from that table, and D and trimming were inferred from the DNA. This sample has more than 20,000 clones, with 80% to 90% found just once. The CDR3 has 13 amino acids. Trimming stripped 4 bases from V and 2 bases from J, with 9 bases between. The V gene's germline CDR1 is LNHNV and CDR2 YYDKDF (reference sequence). This sequence was found in a human donor with active COVID-19. The donor label of this sample is uncertain. J is TRBJ2-7 and V is TRBV15; weak D call: TRBD2 (5 bases). The sample taken for sequencing was peripheral blood. The CDR3 protein is CATSIGGAYEQYF. CDR3 DNA sequence: TGTGCCACCAGCATCGGAGGAGCCTACGAGCAGTACTTC.